These 21 T cell receptor beta chains share one sample of origin, sequenced in a study of patients and donors after allogeneic stem cell transplantation. TCRdb re-called the RT-PCR reads with MiXCR, one entry per CDR3 protein. Of about 160,000 distinct CDR3 sequences listed, approximately 28% are singletons. The material sequenced was blood, either unsorted or a sorted T cell fraction (not recorded which). All receptors come from a human donor who was either an allogeneic HSCT recipient or a stem cell or donor lymphocyte infusion donor (not recorded which). It is not recorded whose cells these are; they may come from a transplant donor.

The gene calls are TRBV5-4 and TRBJ2-2; maybe TRBD1 (6 bases). This CDR3 spans 15 amino acids. Germline CDR1 SGHNT, CDR2 YYREEE (reference sequence). V gave up 2 bases and J gave up 3 bases, with 11 bases separating them. CDR3 region: CASSLVQGDTGELFF. CDR3 DNA sequence: TGTGCCAGCAGCTTAGTACAGGGAGACACCGGGGAGCTGTTTTTT.

This clonotype was observed a handful of times. CDR3 protein: CASSRTASSYNSPLHF. CDR3 bases: TGCGCCAGCAGTAGGACTGCGAGCTCCTATAATTCACCCCTCCACTTT. The V gene is TRBV5-1, the J gene TRBJ1-6; D remains ambiguous. This CDR3 region has 16 residues. Germline CDR1 SGHRS, CDR2 YFSETQ. V lost 5 bases, J lost 0 bases, and 12 bases lay in between.

This clonotype is a singleton in its sample. The gene calls are TRBV10-3 and TRBJ2-1, with 10 bases lining up with TRBD2. V shed 7 bases, J shed 1 base, and the junction held 7 bases outside the gene matches. CDR1 ENHRY and CDR2 SYGVKD come from the germline V gene. The CDR3 runs to 16 residues. The CDR3 DNA reads as TGTGCCATCAAAACTAGCGGGACACATTCCTACAATGAGCAGTTCTTC. This encodes CAIKTSGTHSYNEQFF.

The rearrangement joins TRBV7-9 to TRBJ2-5; D not resolved. V was shortened by 5 bases and J by 4 bases, with 20 bases between the two germline ends. From germline, CDR1 is SEHNR and CDR2 FQNEAQ (reference sequence). The CDR3 runs 16 residues. In DNA, the CDR3 is TGTGCCAGCAGCCCCCCCGGCTCGTCAAAGGGAGAGACCCAGTACTTC. It encodes CASSPPGSSKGETQYF.

This clonotype was observed a handful of times. The chain employs TRBV24-1 and TRBJ2-5; 8 bases line up with TRBD1. Germline CDR1 is KGHDR and CDR2 is SFDVKD. The CDR3 is 17 amino acids. With 5 bases clipped from V and 3 bases from J, the junction kept 13 bases outside the gene matches. Here the CDR3 reads CATSAEGVAGGKETQYF. CDR3 DNA: TGTGCCACCAGTGCCGAGGGCGTGGCAGGGGGCAAAGAGACCCAGTACTTC.

The chain links TRBV6-2 or TRBV6-3 to TRBJ2-7; D uncertain. Per germline, CDR1 MNHEY and CDR2 SVGEGT. The length of the CDR3 is 16 residues. The V end was cut by 0 bases, the J end by 4 bases, with 16 bases between. The CDR3 loop is CASSYSENSPFYEQYF. The DNA of the CDR3 is TGTGCCAGCAGTTACTCGGAGAATTCCCCCTTTTACGAGCAGTACTTC.

The rearrangement joins TRBV7-9 to TRBJ1-4; no definite D call. The CDR3 length is 10 residues. V shed 11 bases and J shed 10 bases, with 11 bases lying between them. Germline V gene sequence: CDR1 SEHNR, CDR2 FQNEAQ (reference sequence). CDR3 region: CAVKVGKLFF. In nucleotides, the CDR3 is TGTGCCGTGAAAGTCGGAAAACTGTTTTTT.

A few counts support this clonotype. This rearrangement joins TRBV5-1 to TRBJ1-1, with 7 bases fitting TRBD1. Germline CDR1 is SGHRS and CDR2 is YFSETQ. V dropped 4 bases and J dropped 7; count of bases not matched to a gene: 19. CDR3 size: 17 residues. The CDR3 is CASSPQQVRGLVGEAFF. The CDR3 region has the DNA TGCGCCAGCAGCCCTCAGCAAGTCAGGGGGTTGGTCGGTGAAGCTTTCTTT.

V is TRBV7-9 and J is TRBJ2-1; D might be TRBD1 (6 bases). CDR1 is SEHNR, CDR2 FQNEAQ, per germline (reference sequence). The CDR3 length is 13 residues. V was pared by 4 bases and J by 6 bases, with 10 bases between. The CDR3 sequence: CASSSGTLNEQFF. CDR3 nucleotides: TGTGCCAGCAGCTCTGGGACACTCAATGAGCAGTTCTTC.

The chain has TRBV27 and TRBJ2-7; maybe TRBD1 (5 bases). The CDR3 contains 12 residues. In germline, CDR1 is MNHEY, CDR2 SMNVEV (reference sequence). V gave up 7 bases and J gave up 0 bases, with 7 bases separating them. CDR3 nucleotides: TGTGCCAGCATCGACAGCTCCTACGAGCAGTACTTC. Protein: CASIDSSYEQYF.

The chain combines TRBV24-1 with TRBJ1-2; the match to TRBD1 covers 8 bases. Germline CDR1 KGHDR, CDR2 SFDVKD. Unmatched junction bases numbered 9, after V lost 10 bases and J lost 3 bases. CDR3 size: 14 residues. In nucleotides, the CDR3 is TGTGCCACATGGACAGGGATGAGGGACTATGGCTACACCTTC. This gives the protein CATWTGMRDYGYTF.

The chain links TRBV12-3 or TRBV12-4 to TRBJ2-1, with TRBD1 matching 8 bases. V was clipped by 4 bases and J by 8 bases; unmatched bases: 7. The CDR3 has 14 residues. Here the CDR3 DNA reads TGTGCCAGCAGTTCCCAGTCGACAGGGGATGAGCAGTTCTTC. It encodes CASSSQSTGDEQFF.

The J gene is TRBJ2-7, the V gene TRBV6-6; maybe TRBD1 (5 bases). This CDR3 spans 13 amino acids. Germline lookup yields CDR1 MNHNY and CDR2 SVGAGI (reference sequence). V lost 6 bases and J 6 bases, leaving 15 bases between the germline ends. As DNA, the CDR3 is TGTGCCAGCAGCTCAGGGAACCTCCGCGAGCAGTACTTC. Protein sequence: CASSSGNLREQYF.

This chain uses TRBV2 with TRBJ2-1; no reliable D call. Germline CDR1 and CDR2: SNHLY and FYNNEI. V lost 7 bases to trimming and J lost 4 bases, with 5 bases between them. The CDR3 extends over 11 amino acids. The CDR3 bases are TGTGCCAGCAAGGCTTACAATGAGCAGTTCTTC. Protein sequence: CASKAYNEQFF. Full variable domain (missing parts from reference TRBV2 and TRBJ2-1): EPEVTQTPSHQVTQMGQEVILRCVPISNHLYFYWYRQILGQKVEFLVSFYNNEISEKSEIFDDQFSVERPDGSNFTLKIRSTKLEDSAMYFCASKAYNEQFFGPGTRLTVL.

V and J are TRBV27 and TRBJ2-1; D may match TRBD1 or TRBD2 (6 bases each). The CDR3 consists of 15 residues. Germline-derived CDR1 and CDR2 are MNHEY and SMNVEV (reference sequence). The V end was cut by 5 bases, the J end by 7 bases, with 18 bases between. This chain's CDR3 is CASSRLRGVGNEQFF. The CDR3 nucleotides are TGTGCCAGCAGTCGACTAAGGGGGGTCGGAAATGAGCAGTTCTTC.

The V call is TRBV7-2, the J call TRBJ2-5; a weak D match, TRBD2 (5 bases). The V and J ends lost 3 bases and 1 base respectively, with 9 bases between them. This CDR3 has 14 residues. CDR1 is SGHTA and CDR2 is FQGNSA in the germline V gene. As DNA, the CDR3 is TGTGCCAGCAGCTTTATTAGCGTCCAAGAGACCCAGTACTTC. Translating gives CASSFISVQETQYF.

J is TRBJ2-7 and V is TRBV6-5, with D perhaps matching TRBD2 (6 bases). This CDR3 contains 15 residues. CDR1 and CDR2 from the germline V gene are MNHEY and SVGAGI. The germline V and J ends were trimmed by 0 bases and 6 bases, with 15 bases remaining between them. The CDR3, as DNA: TGTGCCAGCAGTTACTCGATTGGGCCGGGAGCCGAGCAGTACTTC. Translated, it gives CASSYSIGPGAEQYF.

In this sample, this clonotype turned up a few times. V gene TRBV9 combines with J gene TRBJ1-5, with D perhaps matching TRBD1 (5 bases). The V gene's germline CDR1 is SGDLS and CDR2 YYNGEE. V lost 0 bases, J lost 7 bases, and 14 bases lay in between. CDR3 length: 15 residues. In nucleotides, the CDR3 is TGTGCCAGCAGCGTAGCTCCAGGGCGGGAGCAGCCCCAGCATTTT. Protein: CASSVAPGREQPQHF.

This clonotype was counted only a few times. The chain is built from TRBV24-1 and TRBJ2-2; D is uncertain. The germline V gene encodes CDR1 KGHDR and CDR2 SFDVKD. The CDR3 is 15 amino acids. Trimming took 3 bases from V and 5 from J, leaving 12 bases between them. CDR3 sequence: CATSDNRVPTGELFF. CDR3 coding DNA: TGTGCCACCAGTGATAATAGGGTACCAACCGGGGAGCTGTTTTTT.

This clonotype was detected ten times or more. The gene calls are TRBV29-1 and TRBJ1-3; D call uncertain. Per germline, CDR1 SQVTM and CDR2 ANQGSEA. The V end was cut by 3 bases, the J end by 0 bases, with 9 bases between. The CDR3 totals 14 residues. CDR3 coding DNA: TGCAGCGTTGAGCTTGCCTACTCTGGAAACACCATATATTTT. Translation gives CSVELAYSGNTIYF.

The chain combines TRBV9 with TRBJ2-1; perhaps TRBD2 as D (5 bases). Germline CDR1 reads SGDLS; CDR2 reads YYNGEE. V lost 1 base to trimming and J lost 5 bases, with 13 bases between them. The CDR3 runs to 15 residues. CDR3 nucleotide sequence: TGTGCCAGCAGCGTACCCGGTAGCGTAAACAATGAGCAGTTCTTC. Amino acid sequence: CASSVPGSVNNEQFF.